This record covers a single T cell receptor (beta chain). No cognate antigen has been identified for it. No clone much larger than this one lies a single base away; base qualities are absent. This sample is drawn from a study of response to subunit inactivated influenza vaccine (dated by TCRdb to 2016 to 2019). Describing the broader study: Deep quantitative T cell receptor repertoire profiling was used in the study to track responses to a trivalent subunit inactivated influenza vaccine. Broader findings and caveats from the paper: According to the authors, only a limited number of new T cells may be recruited by each seasonal influenza vaccination.

Library preparation employed RT-PCR. The instrument was an Illumina HiSeq 2500. TCRdb reran the public reads through fastp at Q25 and MiXCR, keeping productive beta chains. Every entry covers one CDR3 protein and lists the most common genes and DNA from its rows. In all, the sample holds about 700,000 distinct CDR3 sequences, and roughly 14% of those were seen once. The leading ten clones occupy 5.5% to 8% of the sample. Taken from cysteine to phenylalanine, the CDR3 has 14 residues. Only CDR3 DNA is held: 42 bases, read in frame from base 1. V is pared back by 5 bases and J by 0 bases, with 8 bases lying between the germline termini. For CDR1 and CDR2, the germline V gene lists SGHAT and FQNNGV.

The V and J segments used are TRBV11-2 and TRBJ2-1, with the identity of the D gene unclear. This clonotype originated in a man between 50 and 59 years old who received an inactivated influenza vaccine. Donor details come from another sample of the same person, matched by shared clones. The material sequenced was PBMCs from blood, taken roughly 2 weeks before vaccination. The nucleotide sequence is TGTGCCAGCAGCCCTTACCGCTCCTACAATGAGCAGTTCTTC. Its coded protein is CASSPYRSYNEQFF.